The sequence of this T cell receptor beta chain was determined in a study of response to subunit inactivated influenza vaccine (dated by TCRdb to the late 2010s). Regarding the study in general: Deep quantitative T cell receptor repertoire profiling was used in the study to track responses to a trivalent subunit inactivated influenza vaccine. What the authors observed across the whole study: According to the authors, only a limited number of new T cells may be recruited by each seasonal influenza vaccination.

On this clonotype itself: The clone's antigen remains unknown. Base quality data are lacking; no much larger clone is found one base away.

The library was obtained by RT-PCR. Sequencing relied on an Illumina HiSeq 2500. The raw public data were reprocessed by TCRdb itself: fastp quality trimming at Q25, MiXCR clonotype calling, in-frame beta chains only. Each CDR3 protein gets just one entry, which takes the most common genes and DNA from the rows behind it. The sample table lists 750,000 to 850,000 distinct CDR3 sequences, around 18% of them with a count of one. Roughly a tenth of the sample is in the top ten clones. Counted from cysteine to phenylalanine, this CDR3 has 13 amino acids. Here the CDR3 DNA is all that survives: 39 bases in frame from base 1. The germline V gene (reference sequence) gives CDR1 as DFQATT and CDR2 as SNEGSKA. The junction carries 11 bases between V and J, which are trimmed by 3 bases and 2 bases respectively.

The chain is assembled from TRBV20-1 and TRBJ2-7; TRBD2 is possibly the D segment (6 matching bases). The source was PBMCs from blood, collected more than 4 days after vaccination. The sequence was collected from a man aged 45-65 years who received an inactivated influenza vaccine. Donor details come from another sample of the same person, matched by shared clones. CDR3 sequence: CSARSGLTYEQYF. The nucleotide sequence reads TGCAGTGCTAGGTCGGGACTCACCTACGAGCAGTACTTC.